This T cell receptor beta chain was documented in a study of blood T cell repertoires in COVID-19. Study information: There were acute and convalescent COVID-19 samples, and they came from the United States, Italy and Spain.

Authors' data handling: Nucleated cell number was recorded as an estimate derived from reference gene primer amplification. Produced via immunoSEQ multiplex PCR; TCRdb's table is partial and in-frame only. V, J and clone size were drawn from that table, and D and trimming were deduced from the DNA. The data contain approximately 170,000 clones, approximately 86% of them singletons. The V gene's germline CDR1 is KGHSH and CDR2 LQKENI. The CDR3 spans 14 residues. V lost 3 bases to trimming and J lost 2 bases, with 8 bases between them. This sequence originates from a man in his forties or fifties with active or convalescent COVID-19. Sequenced input: peripheral blood. The J gene is TRBJ1-5, the V gene TRBV18, with D unresolved. The CDR3 sequence is CASSPAGGNQPQHF. The CDR3 coding sequence is TGTGCCAGCTCACCTGCGGGAGGCAATCAGCCCCAGCATTTT.